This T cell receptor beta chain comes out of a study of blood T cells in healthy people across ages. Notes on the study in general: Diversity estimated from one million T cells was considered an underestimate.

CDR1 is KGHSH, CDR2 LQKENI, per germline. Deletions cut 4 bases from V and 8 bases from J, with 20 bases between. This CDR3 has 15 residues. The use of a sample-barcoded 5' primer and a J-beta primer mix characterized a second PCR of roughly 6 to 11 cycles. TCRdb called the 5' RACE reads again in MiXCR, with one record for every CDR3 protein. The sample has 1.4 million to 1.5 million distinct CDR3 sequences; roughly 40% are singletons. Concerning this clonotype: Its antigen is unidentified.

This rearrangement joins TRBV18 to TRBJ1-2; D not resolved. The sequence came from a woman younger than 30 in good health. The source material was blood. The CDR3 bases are TGTGCCAGCTCACTACCGGGTCAGGAATTGTCGGGCTACACCTTC. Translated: CASSLPGQELSGYTF.